The 20 T cell receptor beta chains in this list originate from one sample, sequenced in a study of T cell responses to AZD1222 COVID-19 vaccine. Method: immunoSEQ multiplex PCR; TCRdb's copy keeps in-frame clones and lacks some. The table lists fewer than 200,000 clones, approximately 92% of them singletons. This specimen was peripheral blood, taken on day 0 of AZD1222 vaccination. All receptors come from an adult in good health.

The chain uses TRBV2 and TRBJ1-2; D not resolved. The CDR3 has 14 amino acids. The V end was cut by 8 bases, the J end by 4 bases, with 17 bases between. From germline, CDR1 is SNHLY and CDR2 FYNNEI. CDR3: CASYLPEAFYGYTF. The CDR3 DNA follows: TGTGCCAGCTACCTACCTGAGGCTTTCTATGGCTACACCTTC.

This sequence joins TRBV11-2 and TRBJ1-4, with D possibly matching TRBD1 (5 bases). The CDR3 has 14 residues. CDR1 and CDR2 from the germline V gene are SGHAT and FQNNGV. V shed 5 bases and J shed 8 bases, with 15 bases lying between them. In DNA, the CDR3 is TGTGCCAGCAGCCCGGCACAGTGGGGGGAAAAACTGTTTTTT. It yields the protein CASSPAQWGEKLFF.

This sequence joins TRBV3-1 (or the pseudogene TRBV3-2) and TRBJ1-5; the D is unclear. The ends were cut back, 1 base at V and 7 bases at J, with 5 bases in the middle. From germline, CDR1 is LGHDT and CDR2 YNNKEL (reference sequence). The CDR3 totals 12 residues. The CDR3 loop reads CASSQGEQPQHF. The CDR3 nucleotides are TGTGCCAGCAGCCAAGGGGAACAGCCCCAGCATTTT.

J is TRBJ1-4 and V is TRBV6-2 or TRBV6-3; D unresolved. CDR1 and CDR2 (germline): MNHEY, SVGEGT. Trimming shortened V by 2 bases and J by 4 bases, and 8 bases separated the two germline ends. The CDR3 has 14 residues. The CDR3 reads CASSYRTGNEKLFF. The CDR3 coding sequence is TGTGCCAGCAGTTACAGGACCGGTAATGAAAAACTGTTTTTT.

The chain uses TRBV27 and TRBJ2-3, with 11 bases lining up with TRBD2. V was pared by 4 bases and J by 5 bases, with 8 bases of the junction left unmatched. Germline CDR1 is MNHEY and CDR2 is SMNVEV (reference sequence). The CDR3 is 16 residues long. The CDR3 loop reads CASSSLAGVDIDTQYF. CDR3 DNA sequence: TGTGCCAGCAGTTCACTAGCGGGAGTTGATATAGATACGCAGTATTTT.

This clone showed up just once. This chain joins TRBV7-9 and TRBJ1-1, with 7 bases lining up with TRBD1. V dropped 5 bases and J dropped 1; count of bases not matched to a gene: 1. The CDR3 runs to 13 residues. CDR1 SEHNR and CDR2 FQNEAQ come from the germline V gene (reference sequence). The CDR3 DNA reads as TGTGCCAGCAGCGGACAGGAGAACACTGAAGCTTTCTTT. It specifies CASSGQENTEAFF.

The rearrangement joins TRBV12-3 or TRBV12-4 to TRBJ1-2, with 8 bases identical to TRBD1. This CDR3 region has 13 residues. With 6 bases clipped from V and 4 bases from J, the junction kept 4 bases outside the gene matches. CDR3 nucleotide sequence: TGTGCCAGCAGGCCGACAGGGGCCTATGGCTACACCTTC. Translated: CASRPTGAYGYTF.

The chain joins TRBV30 to TRBJ1-5; tentatively, D is TRBD1 (6 bases). CDR1 and CDR2 (germline): GTSNPN, SVGIG (reference sequence). There are 13 residues in the CDR3. V was cut by 2 bases and J by 3 bases, with 8 bases left in between. CDR3 in amino acids: CAWSRDNNQPQHF. CDR3 DNA: TGTGCCTGGAGTCGGGACAACAATCAGCCCCAGCATTTT.

CDR3: CASGPRHWGDYNEQFF. The CDR3, as DNA: TGTGCTAGTGGTCCCAGGCATTGGGGGGACTACAATGAGCAGTTCTTC. This rearrangement joins TRBV12-5 to TRBJ2-1; D perhaps matches TRBD2 (6 bases). With 5 bases removed from V and 3 bases from J, the gap between germline ends came to 17 bases. The CDR3 extends over 16 amino acids. Germline lookup yields CDR1 LGHNT and CDR2 FRNRAP.

The V gene is TRBV6-2 or TRBV6-3, the J gene TRBJ1-1; no reliable D call. The CDR3 sequence is 12 residues long. Germline V gene data show CDR1 as MNHEY and CDR2 as SVGEGT. Trimming stripped 5 bases from V and 2 bases from J, with 6 bases between. The chain's CDR3 is CASSAINTEAFF. The CDR3 coding sequence is TGTGCCAGCAGTGCAATAAACACTGAAGCTTTCTTT.

The chain combines TRBV4-1 with TRBJ1-4; tentatively, D is TRBD1 (5 bases). The CDR3 extends over 16 amino acids. Germline V gene data show CDR1 as MGHRA and CDR2 as YSYEKL. The V end lost 3 bases, the J end lost 8 bases, and 19 bases lay between the germline ends. In DNA form, the CDR3 reads TGCGCCAGCAGCCAGAACGTACTCAGGGCGAGGGAAAAACTGTTTTTT. As protein: CASSQNVLRAREKLFF.

This clone was seen a few times. This chain joins TRBV7-9 and TRBJ2-5; D is perhaps TRBD2 (5 bases). CDR3 length equals 12 residues. CDR1 is SEHNR and CDR2 is FQNEAQ in the germline V gene (reference sequence). The ends were cut back, 5 bases at V and 4 bases at J, with 8 bases in the middle. CDR3 loop: CASSPAGETQYF. The CDR3 DNA reads as TGTGCCAGCAGCCCCGCGGGAGAGACCCAGTACTTC.

The chain carries TRBV3-1 (or the pseudogene TRBV3-2) and TRBJ1-1; maybe TRBD1 (5 bases). The CDR3 contains 14 residues. CDR1 and CDR2 from the germline V gene are LGHDT and YNNKEL (reference sequence). V lost 4 bases and J 0 bases, leaving 9 bases between the germline ends. The CDR3 reads CASSLRGVNTEAFF. The CDR3 DNA reads as TGTGCCAGCAGCCTTCGGGGGGTGAACACTGAAGCTTTCTTT.

The chain recombines TRBV6-2 or TRBV6-3 with TRBJ2-1, with 8 nucleotides matching TRBD2. Trimming cost V 0 bases and J 14 bases; bases outside gene matches: 9. The CDR3 sequence is 14 residues long. Germline V gene sequence: CDR1 MNHEY, CDR2 SVGEGT. The CDR3 region has the DNA TGTGCCAGCAGTTACTCGATCGTTGGGACTAGTAAGTTCTTC. Translated, it gives CASSYSIVGTSKFF.

The chain joins TRBV6-2 or TRBV6-3 to TRBJ2-7, with unresolved D. From germline, CDR1 is MNHEY and CDR2 SVGEGT. CDR3 length equals 14 residues. V lost 0 bases to trimming and J lost 2 bases, with 8 bases between them. The CDR3 nucleotides are TGTGCCAGCAGTTACTCGGAACAGACCTACGAGCAGTACGTC. Translated: CASSYSEQTYEQYV.

This chain joins TRBV5-4 and TRBJ2-7; 9 bases align to TRBD2. The CDR3 runs to 16 residues. Looked up from germline, CDR1 is SGHNT and CDR2 is YYREEE (reference sequence). The V gene end was trimmed by 3 bases and the J gene end by 7 bases; junction bases not matched to a gene: 14. This chain's CDR3 is CASSSSGTSRFREQYF. In nucleotides, the CDR3 is TGTGCCAGCAGCTCGTCCGGGACTAGCCGATTTCGGGAGCAGTACTTC.

A single count supports this clone. The chain employs TRBV6-2 or TRBV6-3 and TRBJ1-5; unclear D gene. This CDR3 comprises 15 residues. From germline, CDR1 is MNHEY and CDR2 SVGEGT. The germline V and J ends were trimmed by 4 bases and 4 bases, with 14 bases remaining between them. The CDR3 reads CASSFGGSRNQPQHF. The DNA of the CDR3 is TGTGCCAGCAGTTTCGGCGGATCCCGAAATCAGCCCCAGCATTTT.

The V gene is TRBV5-1, the J gene TRBJ2-3; 9 nucleotides line up with TRBD1. The CDR3 spans 17 residues. V dropped 0 bases and J dropped 5; count of bases not matched to a gene: 10. Germline CDR1 SGHRS, CDR2 YFSETQ. CDR3 region: CASSLAVGGQGQDTQYF. The CDR3 bases are TGCGCCAGCAGCTTGGCCGTAGGGGGACAGGGTCAAGATACGCAGTATTTT.

The V call is TRBV28, the J call TRBJ1-5; TRBD1 is a possible D gene (5 bases). V lost 3 bases to trimming and J lost 4 bases, with 16 bases between them. The CDR3 extends over 16 amino acids. Germline V CDR1 and CDR2: MDHEN, SYDVKM. The CDR3, as DNA: TGTGCCAGCAGTTTGGACTGGTTAGCAGGGAATCAGCCCCAGCATTTT. Protein product: CASSLDWLAGNQPQHF.

The chain recombines TRBV24-1 with TRBJ2-2; TRBD2 matches at 7 bases. This CDR3 has 15 amino acids. In germline, CDR1 is KGHDR, CDR2 SFDVKD. Losses at the gene ends were 9 bases for V and 1 base for J; bases not matched to a gene: 7. CDR3: CATPSGGLNTGELFF. CDR3 sequence (DNA): TGTGCCACCCCCTCCGGGGGGTTGAACACCGGGGAGCTGTTTTTT.